This TCR beta chain was obtained from a study of Ad26.COV2.S vaccination and SARS-CoV-2 variants. Study details: Ad26.COV2.S given intramuscularly, once or twice 56 days apart.

Germline values: CDR1 MNHEY, CDR2 SMNVEV (reference sequence). V gave up 5 bases and J gave up 0 bases, with 10 bases separating them. The CDR3 sequence is 14 residues long. Treatment denoted: over 15 received Ad26.COV2.S at low or high dose, single or two shots; 5 received placebo; per-sample allocation not given. Day 63 after the first injection of vaccine or placebo was the sampling time. Donation was by an adult aged 18-55 years who was in Boston. Using immunoSEQ multiplex PCR, the repertoire was profiled, and TCRdb retains in-frame clones only, with some absent. The sample lists 430,000 or so clones, 85% to 90% seen once, with 2.5% to 3% in the top ten.

The sequenced sample was peripheral blood, obtained in a trial of Ad26.COV2.S vaccine versus placebo. The chain combines TRBV27 with TRBJ1-1; D possibly corresponds to TRBD1 (5 bases). The origin of this receptor is a person aged 18 to 59 who received the Ad26.COV2.S COVID-19 vaccine or a placebo. The CDR3 spells CASSTTVMNTEAFF. The CDR3 bases are TGTGCCAGCAGTACGACAGTTATGAACACTGAAGCTTTCTTT.